The rows below give T cell receptor beta chains drawn from one sample of a study of blood T cell repertoires in COVID-19. Clones were sequenced by immunoSEQ multiplex PCR, and TCRdb holds only the in-frame ones, with some missing. The sample lists about 440,000 clones, 87% seen once, with about 2% in the top ten. The specimen sequenced was PBMCs or T cells enriched from blood (not recorded which). The receptors come from a young woman with acute COVID-19. Each CDR3 is given with its conserved first and last residue. A D gene is named only where the DNA matches it firmly. The size of a clone is reported for some rows only, either as once, few or many, or as a class for expanded clones.

abundance | d_gene | j_gene | v_gene | CDR3aa | CDR3nt
. | TRBD2 | TRBJ2-1 | TRBV19 | CASSIDLGGGRAAYNEQFF | TGTGCCAGTAGTATAGATCTGGGCGGCGGGAGGGCCGCCTACAATGAGCAGTTCTTC
. | TRBD2 | TRBJ2-7 | TRBV28 | CASSPAPYTSGRAESYEQYF | TGTGCCAGCAGTCCCGCCCCCTATACTAGCGGGAGGGCCGAATCGTACGAGCAGTACTTC
. | . | TRBJ1-5 | TRBV11-2 | CASSLGGLDQPQHF | TGTGCCAGCAGCTTGGGGGGACTCGATCAGCCCCAGCATTTT
. | . | TRBJ1-6 | TRBV6-1 | CASSDRPNSPLHF | TGTGCCAGCAGTGACAGGCCTAATTCACCCCTCCACTTT
. | TRBD1 | TRBJ1-1 | TRBV5-1 | CASSPIGQGNTEAFF | TGCGCCAGCAGCCCAATAGGACAGGGGAACACTGAAGCTTTCTTT
. | TRBD1 | TRBJ1-5 | TRBV5-4 | CASSGTGVVQPQHF | TGTGCCAGCAGCGGCACAGGGGTGGTTCAGCCCCAGCATTTT
. | TRBD1 | TRBJ1-6 | TRBV19 | CASSIAGRGEAPLHF | TGTGCCAGTAGTATAGCTGGCAGGGGGGAGGCACCCCTCCACTTT
. | . | TRBJ1-3 | TRBV7-2 | CASRGGGATIYF | TGTGCCAGCAGGGGAGGCGGCGCCACCATATATTTT
. | TRBD1 | TRBJ1-3 | TRBV7-2 | CASSQGQSPGNTIYF | TGTGCCAGCAGCCAGGGACAGTCCCCTGGAAACACCATATATTTT
. | . | TRBJ2-1 | TRBV5-1 | CASLGDTANEQFF | TGCGCCAGCTTAGGGGACACGGCAAATGAGCAGTTCTTC
. | TRBD2 | TRBJ2-1 | TRBV18 | CASSSSGSSYNEQFF | TGTGCCAGCTCAAGTAGCGGGAGCTCCTACAATGAGCAGTTCTTC
. | TRBD1 | TRBJ1-1 | TRBV5-1 | CASSPRGQMNTEAFF | TGCGCCAGCAGCCCGAGGGGACAGATGAACACTGAAGCTTTCTTT
few | TRBD2 | TRBJ2-7 | TRBV29-1 | CSVPGLHSYEQYF | TGCAGCGTTCCGGGACTACACTCCTACGAGCAGTACTTC
. | . | TRBJ2-1 | TRBV27 | CASSYLGGNEQFF | TGTGCCAGCAGCTATCTCGGGGGCAATGAGCAGTTCTTC
. | . | TRBJ1-4 | TRBV9 | CASSVDRQGGEKLFF | TGTGCCAGCAGCGTAGACCGCCAGGGTGGTGAAAAACTGTTTTTT
few | . | TRBJ1-5 | TRBV7-2 | CASSSIQDSNQPQHF | TGTGCCAGCAGCTCGATACAGGACAGCAATCAGCCCCAGCATTTT
. | . | TRBJ2-7 | TRBV27 | CASSPEPGLPIQQYF | TGTGCCAGCAGCCCGGAACCGGGACTCCCAATCCAGCAGTACTTC
. | TRBD1 | TRBJ2-7 | TRBV24-1 | CATSGTGSYEQYF | TGTGCCACCAGTGGGACAGGTTCCTACGAGCAGTACTTC
. | . | TRBJ2-1 | TRBV5-1 | CASSLDPGDNEQFF | TGCGCCAGCAGCTTGGATCCAGGCGACAATGAGCAGTTCTTC
. | TRBD2 | TRBJ2-1 | TRBV5-1 | CASSIGLAGALYNEQFF | TGCGCCAGCAGCATTGGACTAGCGGGAGCCCTCTACAATGAGCAGTTCTTC
. | TRBD1 | TRBJ2-6 | TRBV12-5 | CASGPGQGTGANVLTF | TGTGCTAGTGGGCCGGGACAGGGAACTGGGGCCAACGTCCTGACTTTC
. | . | TRBJ2-1 | TRBV15 | CATSREATHWSFYEQFF | TGTGCCACCAGCAGAGAGGCCACTCATTGGAGTTTCTATGAGCAGTTCTTC
. | . | TRBJ1-2 | TRBV15 | CATSSDRGNGYTF | TGTGCCACCAGCAGCGACAGAGGCAATGGCTACACCTTC
. | . | TRBJ2-1 | TRBV5-6 | CASSLGTYLYNEQFF | TGTGCCAGCAGCTTGGGGACATATCTCTACAATGAGCAGTTCTTC
few | . | TRBJ1-1 | TRBV20-1 | CSVESTEAFF | TGCAGTGTGGAGAGCACTGAAGCTTTCTTT
. | . | TRBJ2-3 | TRBV7-9 | CASTREDTQYF | TGTGCCAGCACAAGGGAGGATACGCAGTATTTT
. | TRBD1 | TRBJ1-1 | TRBV19 | CASSENRGRRVFGTEAFF | TGTGCCAGTAGTGAAAACAGGGGGCGGAGGGTTTTCGGCACTGAAGCTTTCTTT
. | TRBD1 | TRBJ2-5 | TRBV3-1/TRBV3-2 | CASSPGGHPETQYF | TGTGCCAGCAGCCCAGGGGGACATCCAGAGACCCAGTACTTC
. | TRBD2 | TRBJ2-7 | TRBV18 | CASSQVPSGNEQYF | TGTGCCAGCTCACAGGTCCCTAGCGGCAACGAGCAGTACTTC
once | . | TRBJ2-5 | TRBV11-2 | CASSFRAGVQETQYF | TGTGCCAGCAGCTTTCGAGCAGGGGTACAAGAGACCCAGTACTTC
. | TRBD1 | TRBJ2-1 | TRBV6-4 | CASSDEGAWAYNEQFF | TGTGCCAGCAGTGATGAGGGGGCGTGGGCCTACAATGAGCAGTTCTTC
. | TRBD2 | TRBJ2-1 | TRBV18 | CASSPTSGNYNEQFF | TGTGCCAGCTCACCGACTAGCGGGAACTACAATGAGCAGTTCTTC
. | TRBD1 | TRBJ1-3 | TRBV5-8 | CASSLATGRGNTIYF | TGTGCCAGCAGCTTAGCGACAGGGAGGGGAAACACCATATATTTT
. | . | TRBJ1-4 | TRBV19 | CASRRQSGTNEKLFF | TGTGCCAGTAGACGACAGTCGGGAACTAATGAAAAACTGTTTTTT
. | . | TRBJ2-1 | TRBV7-2 | CASSLDHGSYNEQFF | TGTGCCAGCAGCTTAGACCACGGCTCCTACAATGAGCAGTTCTTC
. | . | TRBJ2-7 | TRBV4-1 | CASSQDPWTASFF | TGCGCCAGCAGCCAAGACCCCTGGACAGCCTCTTTTTTC
few | . | TRBJ1-2 | TRBV29-1 | CSVLSGPGPNYGYTF | TGCAGCGTCCTCTCCGGGCCAGGGCCTAACTATGGCTACACCTTC
. | . | TRBJ1-1 | TRBV6-4 | CASSVQEDTEAFF | TGTGCCAGCAGTGTTCAGGAGGACACTGAAGCTTTCTTT
once | . | TRBJ2-5 | TRBV11-2 | CASSLGTNQETQYF | TGTGCCAGCAGCTTAGGGACTAACCAAGAGACCCAGTACTTC
. | TRBD2 | TRBJ2-1 | TRBV7-9 | CASSGGLAGVDEQFF | TGTGCCAGCAGCGGAGGCCTAGCGGGAGTAGATGAGCAGTTCTTC
. | TRBD2 | TRBJ2-1 | TRBV19 | CASSIATSGRRDEQFF | TGTGCCAGTAGTATAGCCACTAGCGGGAGGCGGGATGAGCAGTTCTTC
. | TRBD2 | TRBJ2-3 | TRBV7-8 | CASSYPMFGSGSADTQYF | TGTGCCAGCAGCTACCCTATGTTTGGTAGCGGGAGCGCAGATACGCAGTATTTT
. | . | TRBJ1-4 | TRBV9 | CASSAATNEKLFF | TGTGCCAGCAGCGCCGCAACTAATGAAAAACTGTTTTTT
. | TRBD1 | TRBJ2-7 | TRBV29-1 | CSAGTGIYEQYF | TGCAGCGCCGGGACAGGCATCTACGAGCAGTACTTC
few | . | TRBJ2-3 | TRBV7-2 | CASSFAVGTGDTQYF | TGTGCCAGCAGCTTCGCGGTCGGCACGGGAGATACGCAGTATTTT
. | . | TRBJ1-4 | TRBV4-1 | CASSQDRTAHEKLFF | TGCGCCAGCAGCCAAGACAGAACAGCCCATGAAAAACTGTTTTTT
. | TRBD1 | TRBJ2-5 | TRBV10-3 | CAISEQGSGETQYF | TGTGCCATCAGTGAACAGGGGTCGGGTGAGACCCAGTACTTC
. | TRBD2 | TRBJ2-5 | TRBV28 | CASSSTIAGGVEETQYF | TGTGCCAGCAGTTCAACAATAGCGGGAGGGGTAGAAGAGACCCAGTACTTC